The entry that follows covers one T cell receptor beta chain sequence. Antigen: not known. This sample is part of a study of shared clonotypes between healthy human individuals. Study-wide results and caveats: Clonotypes that were shared across a handful of donors made up around 5% of naive CD4 clonotypes. The genetic and exposure-history diversity represented was limited by few donors. Sharing of clonotypes among donors was expected to vary with sequencing depth.

The method was immunoSEQ multiplex PCR; TCRdb's version includes in-frame clones alone and lacks a portion of them. The table includes 2 million to 2.5 million clones, 85% to 95% detected once. With 4 bases clipped from V and 5 bases from J, the junction kept 10 bases outside the gene matches. Germline CDR1 SGHNT, CDR2 YYREEE (reference sequence). The CDR3 spans 15 residues. This clonotype originated in a man younger than 30 in good health. Some clones in this sample may be carry-over from other donors' samples. The sample was naive CD4+ T cells from PBMCs. Documented subset: CD45RA+ positively selected. The rearrangement joins TRBV5-4 to TRBJ2-7; 9 bases are shared with TRBD2. The CDR3 DNA sequence: TGTGCCAGCAGCCCCTTAGCGGGAGCGGTCCACGAGCAGTACTTC. Its protein product is CASSPLAGAVHEQYF.